The table lists the clone carrying this T cell receptor beta chain with a count of one. The antigen is unknown. Trimming removed 4 bases at V and 3 bases at J, with 13 bases between. The CDR3 has 14 residues. The germline gives CDR1 SGHRS, CDR2 YFSETQ. The sequenced template was cDNA made from the entire isolated RNA. The data were produced by immunoSEQ multiplex PCR, yet TCRdb's version contains in-frame clones alone and is incomplete. The sample records around 46,000 clones, roughly 47% being singletons. Purities in excess of 98% were seen in all sorted populations. This specimen belongs to a study of beta chain features in type 1 diabetes. Findings and limits, study-wide: Type 1 diabetes patients had TCRB CDR3s that were shorter (moderately but significantly so) in all four CD4+ subsets.

Sample: stem cell memory CD4+ T cells from blood. The receptor was isolated from a man in his thirties or forties with type 1 diabetes. The chain has TRBV5-1 and TRBJ2-5; D remains unclear. CDR3 coding DNA: TGCGCCAGCAGCCTAGGTAGCTACGAAGAGACCCAGTACTTC. It specifies CASSLGSYEETQYF.